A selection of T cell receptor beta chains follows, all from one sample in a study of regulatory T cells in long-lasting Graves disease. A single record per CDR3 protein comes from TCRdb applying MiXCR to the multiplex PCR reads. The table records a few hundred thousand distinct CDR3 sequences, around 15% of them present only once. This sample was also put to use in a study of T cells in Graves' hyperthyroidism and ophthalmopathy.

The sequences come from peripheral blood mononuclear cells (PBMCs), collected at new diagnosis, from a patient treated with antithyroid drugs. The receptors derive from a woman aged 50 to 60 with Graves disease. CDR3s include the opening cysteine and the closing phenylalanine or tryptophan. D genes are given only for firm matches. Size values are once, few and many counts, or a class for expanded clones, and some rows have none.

CASSVEFATNEKLFF,TGTGCCAGCAGTGTGGAATTCGCAACTAATGAAAAACTGTTTTTT,TRBV2,-,TRBJ1-4,many
CASRAGTANYGYTF,TGTGCCAGCAGGGCCGGGACAGCTAACTATGGCTACACCTTC,TRBV6-1,TRBD1,TRBJ1-2,many
CSVEEGSGSSYEQYF,TGCAGCGTTGAAGAAGGTAGCGGGAGTTCCTACGAGCAGTACTTC,TRBV29-1,TRBD2,TRBJ2-7,many
CSARRSYYNEQFF,TGCAGTGCTAGAAGGTCTTACTACAATGAGCAGTTCTTC,TRBV20-1,-,TRBJ2-1,many
CASSLGLAGATEQFF,TGTGCCAGCAGCTTAGGGCTAGCGGGAGCTACGGAGCAGTTCTTC,TRBV13,TRBD2,TRBJ2-1,many
CASRAGGSFEQFF,TGTGCCAGCAGGGCCGGTGGGAGCTTTGAGCAGTTCTTC,TRBV3-1,-,TRBJ2-1,few
CASSRTAGTVRATDTQYF,TGTGCCAGCTCCCGGACTGCGGGGACGGTGAGGGCCACAGATACGCAGTATTTT,TRBV7-9,-,TRBJ2-3,-
CASSARGRDLTGELFF,TGTGCCAGCAGCGCGCGAGGAAGGGACCTCACCGGGGAGCTGTTTTTT,TRBV7-3,-,TRBJ2-2,many
CSARDDSSGNTIYF,TGCAGTGCTAGAGACGACAGCTCTGGAAACACCATATATTTT,TRBV20-1,-,TRBJ1-3,few
CASSLASIYNEQFF,TGTGCCAGCAGTTTGGCCAGTATCTACAATGAGCAGTTCTTC,TRBV12-3/TRBV12-4,-,TRBJ2-1,many
CASRRGGSGNQPQHF,TGTGCCAGCAGACGAGGGGGTTCTGGCAATCAGCCCCAGCATTTT,TRBV28,-,TRBJ1-5,many
CASNPAGGSSYNEQFF,TGTGCCAGCAACCCTGCTGGCGGGAGCTCCTACAATGAGCAGTTCTTC,TRBV12-3/TRBV12-4,TRBD2,TRBJ2-1,many
CASSPLSGNCEQYF,TGTGCCAGCAGTCCATTGAGCGGGAACTGCGAGCAGTACTTC,TRBV27,TRBD2,TRBJ2-7,-
CSAILAGGFSYNEQFF,TGCAGTGCGATCCTAGCGGGAGGCTTTTCTTACAATGAGCAGTTCTTC,TRBV20-1,TRBD2,TRBJ2-1,many